The next 3 T cell receptor beta chains were all read from a single sample in a study of patients and donors after allogeneic stem cell transplantation. TCRdb passed the RT-PCR reads through MiXCR, listing each CDR3 protein once. The profile shows 900,000 to 1,000,000 distinct CDR3 sequences, about a sixth of them singletons. The sample consisted of blood, either unsorted or a sorted T cell fraction (not recorded which). These receptors were obtained from a human donor who was either an allogeneic HSCT recipient or a stem cell or donor lymphocyte infusion donor (not recorded which). It is not recorded whose cells these are; they may come from a transplant donor.

This clonotype was counted ten times or more. This chain connects TRBV6-1 to TRBJ1-5; no firm D call. The CDR3 covers 16 residues. CDR1 is MNHNS, CDR2 SASEGT, per germline. The V and J ends lost 6 bases and 1 base respectively, with 16 bases between them. CDR3 sequence reads: CASRPRPDGSNQPQHF. In DNA form, the CDR3 reads TGTGCCAGCAGACCAAGACCCGACGGGAGCAATCAGCCCCAGCATTTT.

The chain is built from TRBV20-1 and TRBJ2-7; tentatively, D is TRBD2 (5 bases). This CDR3 contains 13 residues. Trimming took 6 bases from V and 4 from J, leaving 16 bases between them. CDR1 and CDR2 from the germline V gene are DFQATT and SNEGSKA (reference sequence). The CDR3 sequence: CSATYPGGYEQYF. In DNA, the CDR3 is TGCAGTGCCACCTACCCGGGCGGGTACGAGCAGTACTTC.

V and J are TRBV4-3 and TRBJ1-6; no definite D call. CDR1 and CDR2 from the germline V gene are LGHNA and YSLEER. The CDR3 contains 14 residues. Trimming cost V 0 bases and J 9 bases, with 9 bases left between them. Written as DNA, the CDR3 is TGCGCCAGCAGCCAAGAGTCAGCGACTTCACCCCTCCACTTT. Translating gives CASSQESATSPLHF.